Included here is one T cell receptor beta chain sequence, with context. Its recognized antigen is unknown. Base qualities are not at hand, and no much larger clone is one base apart. These data originate in a study of blood T cell repertoires in COVID-19 (dated by TCRdb to about 2020). Notes on the research overall: Samples covering the acute and convalescent phases of COVID-19 were provided by collaborators in the United States, Italy and Spain. The prospective study material was composed of cDNA or gDNA derived from T cells, B-cell-depleted T cells, or PBMCs. Subjects who had been exposed to COVID-19, were actively infected with it, or had recovered from it provided the deeply sampled blood TCRbeta repertoires that made up the dataset. The repertoires were released in a freely available public database meant as a resource for research on the immune response to SARS-CoV-2. Samples came from the ongoing ImmuneRACE study (first 160 participants) plus 1,254 subjects from 6 global collaborators. The sample metadata nearly always contained a de-identified subject ID, COVID-19 status, age in years and sex. Where available, HLA class I and class II types were taken from metadata supplied by the sample provider and were not determined by assay-based typing.

The investigation overall reported the following: The amount of clinical and demographic metadata varied by source and participant and was provided uncurated.

Whole blood was collected in K2EDTA tubes by collaborating institutions according to the institutions' own protocols. Collaborator samples were shipped for TCRbeta analysis as frozen whole blood, isolated PBMCs, or DNA extracted from either sample type. The immunoSEQ Assay, a bias-controlled multiplex PCR, was used to amplify TCRbeta CDR3 regions from genomic DNA. The paper's data handling went like this. The number of nucleated cells in each sample was estimated by amplification of reference gene primers within the assay. To quantify the absolute abundance of each unique TCRbeta CDR3 rearrangement, sequence reads were collapsed and filtered. For each sample, productive Simpson clonality was calculated as the square root of Simpson's diversity index over productive rearrangements. Imported from immuneACCESS, the table was reduced by TCRdb to in-frame sequences with V and J called. These copies leave out some clones; in studies compared against another copy, an unresolved V gene accounts for under half, and the cause of the remainder is not known. D and trimming were read from the DNA, whereas the V and J calls and clone size are those reported in that table. Counted in this sample were over 150,000 clones; more than 85% of them appeared once. The ten top clones hold less than 3% of the sample.

The germline V gene supplies CDR1 MNHEY and CDR2 SVGEGT. The CDR3 contains 16 residues, cysteine and phenylalanine counted. Just CDR3 DNA is preserved here, 48 bases in frame from base 1. Trimming accounts for 5 bases at V and 1 base at J, while the number of junction bases matched to no gene is 7. This receptor was obtained from a man aged 35 to 55 with active or convalescent COVID-19. The V and J segments used are TRBV6-2 or TRBV6-3 and TRBJ2-3, and 9 junctional nucleotides match TRBD2. Sequencing was carried out using peripheral blood. This receptor has the CDR3 CASSQRTSARTDTQYF. The bases are TGTGCCAGCAGTCAACGGACTAGCGCCCGCACAGATACGCAGTATTTT.